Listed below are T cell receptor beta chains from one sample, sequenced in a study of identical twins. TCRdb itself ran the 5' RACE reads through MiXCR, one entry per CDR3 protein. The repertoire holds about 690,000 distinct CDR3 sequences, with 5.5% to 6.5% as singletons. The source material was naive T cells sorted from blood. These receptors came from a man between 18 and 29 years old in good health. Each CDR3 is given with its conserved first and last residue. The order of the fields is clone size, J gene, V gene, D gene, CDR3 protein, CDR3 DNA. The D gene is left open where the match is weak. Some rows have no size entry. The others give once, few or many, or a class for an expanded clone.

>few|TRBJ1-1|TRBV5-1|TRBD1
CASSRGQGVLLPNTEAFF
TGCGCCAGCAGCAGGGGACAGGGGGTTCTTCTCCCGAACACTGAAGCTTTCTTT
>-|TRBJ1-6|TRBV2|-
CASSDGLSPLHF
TGTGCCAGCAGTGACGGGCTTTCACCCCTCCACTTT
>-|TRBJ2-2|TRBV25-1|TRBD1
CASSRSPGGYTGELFF
TGTGCCAGCAGTCGTTCGCCAGGGGGATATACCGGGGAGCTGTTTTTT
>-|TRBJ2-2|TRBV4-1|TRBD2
CASSPESGRNTGELFF
TGCGCCAGCAGCCCGGAAAGCGGGAGAAACACCGGGGAGCTGTTTTTT
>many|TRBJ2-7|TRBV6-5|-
CASSYSIRPGDSYEQYF
TGTGCCAGCAGTTACTCGATCCGTCCAGGTGACTCCTACGAGCAGTACTTC
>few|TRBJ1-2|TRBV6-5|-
CASSYSDANYGYTF
TGTGCCAGCAGTTACTCCGACGCTAACTATGGCTACACCTTC
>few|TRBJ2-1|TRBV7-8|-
CASSLASRGSYNEQFF
TGTGCCAGCAGCTTAGCGTCCAGAGGCTCCTACAATGAGCAGTTCTTC
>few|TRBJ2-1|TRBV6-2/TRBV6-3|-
CASNKWGSSYNEQFF
TGTGCCAGCAACAAATGGGGGAGCTCCTACAATGAGCAGTTCTTC
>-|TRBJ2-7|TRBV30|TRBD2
CAWSVSINPGLAGGPVHEQYF
TGTGCCTGGAGTGTATCCATAAACCCGGGACTAGCGGGAGGGCCTGTCCACGAGCAGTACTTC
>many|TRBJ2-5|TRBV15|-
CATTRAAETQYF
TGTGCCACCACAAGGGCGGCGGAGACCCAGTACTTC
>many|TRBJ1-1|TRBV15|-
CATSRDEGSYEAFF
TGTGCCACCAGCAGAGATGAGGGGTCTTATGAAGCTTTCTTT
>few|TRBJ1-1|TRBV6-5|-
CASSSLATEGAFF
TGTGCCAGCAGTTCCCTGGCCACCGAGGGGGCTTTCTTT
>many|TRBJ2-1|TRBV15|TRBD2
CATSRAAGGLVDNEQFF
TGTGCCACCAGCAGAGCTGCGGGCGGACTAGTCGACAATGAGCAGTTCTTC
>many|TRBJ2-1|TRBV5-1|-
CASSFPSTPLYNEQFF
TGCGCCAGCAGTTTTCCTAGCACCCCCCTCTACAATGAGCAGTTCTTC
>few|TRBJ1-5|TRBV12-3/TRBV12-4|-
CASSIQDSNQPQHF
TGTGCCAGCAGTATACAGGATAGCAATCAGCCCCAGCATTTT
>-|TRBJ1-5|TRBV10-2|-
CASSEYTNQPQHF
TGCGCCAGCAGTGAGTACACTAATCAGCCCCAGCATTTT
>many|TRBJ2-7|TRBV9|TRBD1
CASSGGDRELYEQYF
TGTGCCAGCAGCGGGGGGGACAGGGAACTCTACGAGCAGTACTTC